This T cell receptor beta chain is from a study of T cell responses to AZD1222 COVID-19 vaccine. The wider study: Analysis merged second doses at about 4 or about 12 weeks.

This CDR3 spans 15 amino acids. V was trimmed by 2 bases and J by 1 base, leaving 11 bases between them. Germline V gene sequence: CDR1 SEHNR, CDR2 FQNEAQ (reference sequence). Sequencing was performed with immunoSEQ multiplex PCR; in TCRdb, only in-frame clones are kept and a portion is missing. The table includes about 160,000 clones, 94% detected once. The chain recombines TRBV7-9 with TRBJ1-1; D is ambiguous. Source: peripheral blood, taken on day 0 of AZD1222 vaccination. The clonotype comes from an adult in good health. CDR3 sequence: CASSLNPLQNTEAFF. The CDR3 nucleotides are TGTGCCAGCAGCTTAAATCCCCTACAGAACACTGAAGCTTTCTTT.